Reported below is one TCR beta chain. This sample was included in a study of cytomegalovirus exposure and HLA in healthy donors. Primers included in the PCR were 60 Vbeta and 13 Jbeta primers. Generated by immunoSEQ multiplex PCR, the TCRdb table keeps only in-frame clones and is missing some. Here the sample spans 100,000 to 150,000 clones, approximately 80% being singletons. V was pared by 2 bases and J by 2 bases, with 12 bases between. The germline V gene encodes CDR1 SGHTA and CDR2 FQGNSA. This CDR3 contains 16 residues. The chain recombines TRBV7-2 with TRBJ2-2; possibly TRBD2 for D (6 bases). This TCR was sampled from a man in his late teens or twenties in good health and CMV-seronegative. The sequenced material came from PBMCs. The DNA of the CDR3 is TGTGCCAGCAGCTTATTAGGAGGGGTCAACACCGGGGAGCTGTTTTTT. Residues: CASSLLGGVNTGELFF.